The 32 T cell receptor beta chains in this list originate from one sample, sequenced in a study of blood T cell repertoires in COVID-19. Profiling relied on immunoSEQ multiplex PCR, and the TCRdb table lists in-frame clones only, not all of them. This table has about 120,000 clones, around 82% appearing once. The sample comprised peripheral blood. These receptor sequences come from a man aged 30 to 39 with COVID-19, enrolled during active disease.

The rearrangement links TRBV28 to TRBJ1-2; D unresolved. There are 13 residues in the CDR3. The germline V gene encodes CDR1 MDHEN and CDR2 SYDVKM. Deletions cut 6 bases from V and 4 bases from J, with 12 bases between. CDR3 sequence: CASSPRLGYGYTF. The CDR3 region has the DNA TGTGCCAGCAGCCCCCGCCTCGGCTATGGCTACACCTTC.

The J gene is TRBJ2-3, the V gene TRBV12-3 or TRBV12-4; TRBD2 might be the D (5 bases). Trimming cost V 3 bases and J 2 bases, with 6 bases left between them. The CDR3 runs 13 residues. CDR3 bases: TGTGCCAGCAGTTTGACTAACACAGATACGCAGTATTTT. Translation: CASSLTNTDTQYF.

The rearrangement joins TRBV21-1 to TRBJ2-1; TRBD2 is the table's D call and was not checked against the DNA. TRBV21-1 corresponds to a pseudogene. CDR3 length equals 18 residues. The DNA of the CDR3 is TGTGCCAGCAGCAAGTTAGGGGGGAGCGGGGGCTCCTACAATGAGCAGTTCTTC. Its translation is CASSKLGGSGGSYNEQFF.

This clone has a single count. Other DNA sequences in this sample translate to the same CDR3. The chain uses TRBV19 and TRBJ1-1; TRBD1 matches at 7 bases. This CDR3 is 14 amino acids long. The trim removed 4 bases at V and 1 base at J, leaving 3 bases unmatched. The germline gives CDR1 LNHDA, CDR2 SQIVND (reference sequence). The CDR3 protein is CASSTRTGNTEAFF. In DNA, the CDR3 is TGTGCCAGTAGTACACGGACAGGGAACACTGAAGCTTTCTTT.

V usage is TRBV6-5 and J usage is TRBJ2-7; the D gene is possibly TRBD1 (6 bases). Germline V CDR1 and CDR2: MNHEY, SVGAGI. V was trimmed by 6 bases and J by 4 bases, leaving 16 bases between them. The CDR3 runs 14 residues. The CDR3 coding sequence is TGTGCCAGCAGGGGGGCCTCCTATTCTTACGAGCAGTACTTC. This encodes CASRGASYSYEQYF.

The DNA of the CDR3 is TGTGCCAGCAGCCAAGGTCGCGATCGGCCCCAGCATTTT. Encoded protein: CASSQGRDRPQHF. The rearrangement joins TRBV3-1 (or the pseudogene TRBV3-2) to TRBJ1-5; D unclear. Germline V gene sequence: CDR1 LGHDT, CDR2 YNNKEL (reference sequence). V shed 1 base and J shed 9 bases, with 10 bases lying between them. The CDR3 spans 13 residues.

The rearrangement uses TRBV10-1 and TRBJ2-1; 12 bases align to TRBD2. This CDR3 is built from 18 residues. J gave up 9 bases and V 5 bases, and 17 bases lay outside the gene matches. The germline V gene has CDR1 WNHNN and CDR2 SYGVQD (reference sequence). CDR3 sequence (DNA): TGCGCCAGCAGTAAGACACCGGGACTAGCGGGTGCTAGGGGTGAGCAGTTCTTC. It is translated as CASSKTPGLAGARGEQFF.

This clone is a singleton in its sample. The chain combines TRBV4-1 with TRBJ2-7; no firm D call. Between the trimmed V and J ends, which lost 5 bases and 2 bases, there was a span of 16 bases. The CDR3 runs to 15 residues. CDR1 and CDR2 from the germline V gene are MGHRA and YSYEKL. CDR3 DNA sequence: TGCGCCAGCAGCGCGCTCCCGGGTGAAACCTACGAGCAGTACTTC. It translates to CASSALPGETYEQYF.

This rearrangement joins TRBV10-3 to TRBJ1-5; D is unresolved. Germline V lookup: CDR1 ENHRY, CDR2 SYGVKD. V lost 0 bases to trimming and J lost 1 base, with 7 bases between them. CDR3 length: 15 residues. CDR3 in amino acids: CAISESIQSNQPQHF. For the CDR3, the DNA is TGTGCCATCAGTGAGTCCATTCAGAGCAATCAGCCCCAGCATTTT.

The chain employs TRBV28 and TRBJ1-1; D is possibly TRBD1 (5 bases). This CDR3 spans 14 amino acids. Between the trimmed V and J ends, which lost 6 bases and 11 bases, there was a span of 22 bases. Per the germline V gene, CDR1 is MDHEN and CDR2 is SYDVKM. The CDR3 sequence is CASRDTGTSLSAFF. As DNA, the CDR3 is TGTGCCAGCAGGGACACCGGCACATCCCTTTCGGCTTTCTTT.

The chain uses TRBV27 and TRBJ2-7; D might be TRBD2 (6 bases). Germline V lookup: CDR1 MNHEY, CDR2 SMNVEV (reference sequence). The germline V and J ends were trimmed by 4 bases and 0 bases, with 19 bases remaining between them. The CDR3 covers 17 residues. The CDR3 loop reads CASSSHPIADLSYEQYF. The CDR3 bases are TGTGCCAGCAGTTCTCACCCCATAGCGGACCTCTCCTACGAGCAGTACTTC.

The chain has TRBV28 and TRBJ2-1, with TRBD2 identical over 14 bases. Germline V gene data show CDR1 as MDHEN and CDR2 as SYDVKM. Losses at the gene ends were 5 bases for V and 6 bases for J; bases not matched to a gene: 3. The CDR3 loop spans 15 amino acids. CDR3 nucleotide sequence: TGTGCCAGCAGTCGGGGACTAGCGGGAGTCAATGAGCAGTTCTTC. It is translated as CASSRGLAGVNEQFF.

In its sample, this clone was seen a few times. This CDR3 is CASTLGNYRGPREYEQFF. CDR3 nucleotide sequence: TGTGCCAGCACCTTGGGGAATTACAGGGGCCCACGGGAGTATGAGCAGTTCTTC. The chain employs TRBV11-2 and TRBJ2-1; TRBD1 might be the D (7 bases). V was shortened by 7 bases and J by 8 bases, with 30 bases between the two germline ends. Germline-derived CDR1 and CDR2 are SGHAT and FQNNGV. The CDR3 loop spans 18 amino acids.

CDR3 sequence: CASRYRKGRSNTGELFF. CDR3 coding DNA: TGTGCAAGTCGCTATAGAAAGGGGCGCTCGAACACCGGGGAGCTGTTTTTT. This chain uses TRBV12-2 with TRBJ2-2; the DNA was not compared with TRBD1, the D call given in the table. TRBV12-2 is classified as a pseudogene. The CDR3 sequence is 17 residues long.

This chain connects TRBV28 to TRBJ1-6, with TRBD1 matching 7 bases. The CDR3 spans 17 residues. V dropped 3 bases and J dropped 0; count of bases not matched to a gene: 5. Germline V gene data show CDR1 as MDHEN and CDR2 as SYDVKM. This chain's CDR3 is CASSLAQGSSYNSPLHF. The CDR3 DNA is TGTGCCAGCAGTTTGGCACAGGGGAGCTCCTATAATTCACCCCTCCACTTT.

The rearrangement joins TRBV28 to TRBJ1-2; the D gene is possibly TRBD1 (6 bases). Germline CDR1 MDHEN, CDR2 SYDVKM. There are 16 residues in the CDR3. The germline V and J ends were trimmed by 7 bases and 0 bases, with 18 bases remaining between them. The CDR3: CASTWGPDRPNYGYTF. CDR3 nucleotides: TGTGCCAGCACCTGGGGTCCCGACAGGCCTAACTATGGCTACACCTTC.

The V gene is TRBV28, the J gene TRBJ2-3, with TRBD1 as a possible D gene (7 bases). The CDR3 is 12 residues long. Germline V CDR1 and CDR2: MDHEN, SYDVKM. Trimming pared 7 bases from V and 10 bases from J, leaving 15 bases between. The CDR3 is CASKTGTLSQYF. The CDR3 bases are TGTGCCAGCAAGACAGGGACTCTTTCGCAGTATTTT.

This chain joins TRBV1 and TRBJ1-1; the table's D call TRBD1 went unverified against the DNA. TRBV1 is classified as a pseudogene. The CDR3 extends over 15 amino acids. The CDR3 region is CTSSQEQGNHTEAFF. CDR3 nucleotide sequence: TGCACCAGCAGCCAAGAACAGGGGAATCACACTGAAGCTTTCTTT.

The chain joins TRBV30 to TRBJ1-2; D may be TRBD1 (6 bases). Germline V lookup: CDR1 GTSNPN, CDR2 SVGIG (reference sequence). The CDR3 is 15 amino acids. V lost 1 base and J lost 4, with 16 bases in between. The CDR3 here is CAWSGAGHLFYGYTF. Here the CDR3 DNA reads TGTGCCTGGAGTGGAGCGGGACACCTTTTCTATGGCTACACCTTC.

The chain links TRBV19 to TRBJ1-4; perhaps TRBD1 as D (5 bases). V was trimmed by 5 bases and J by 0 bases, leaving 10 bases between them. The CDR3 is 15 residues long. CDR1 LNHDA and CDR2 SQIVND come from the germline V gene (reference sequence). In DNA form, the CDR3 reads TGTGCCAGTAGTGAAACAGGAGCAACTAATGAAAAACTGTTTTTT. Translating it yields CASSETGATNEKLFF.

The chain recombines TRBV30 with TRBJ1-1; D is undetermined. Trimming took 5 bases from V and 1 from J, leaving 8 bases between them. Germline V gene sequence: CDR1 GTSNPN, CDR2 SVGIG (reference sequence). The CDR3 contains 12 residues. The CDR3 DNA reads as TGTGCCTGGGTACGGGGGAACACTGAAGCTTTCTTT. It is translated as CAWVRGNTEAFF. Full variable domain (remainder filled in from reference TRBV30 and TRBJ1-1): SQTIHQWPATLVQPVGSPLSLECTVEGTSNPNLYWYRQAAGRGLQLLFYSVGIGQISSEVPQNLSASRPQDRQFILSSKKLLLSDSGFYLCAWVRGNTEAFFGQGTRLTVV.

This clone was counted a few times. In nucleotides, the CDR3 is TGTGCCAGTAGTAGTACAGGGGGAGCTCAGCCCCAGCATTTT. Translation: CASSSTGGAQPQHF. This chain connects TRBV19 to TRBJ1-5, with 8 nucleotides matching TRBD1. V gave up 4 bases and J gave up 6 bases; unmatched junction bases: 5. The CDR3 runs 14 residues. CDR1 LNHDA and CDR2 SQIVND come from the germline V gene (reference sequence).

This clone was detected only once. The genes are TRBV5-1 and TRBJ2-2; D unclear. This CDR3 comprises 12 residues. The germline V gene has CDR1 SGHRS and CDR2 YFSETQ. The V end lost 4 bases, the J end lost 8 bases, and 9 bases lay between the germline ends. CDR3 residues: CASSLLVGELFF. The CDR3 DNA sequence: TGCGCCAGCAGCCTCCTTGTGGGGGAGCTGTTTTTT.

CDR3 nucleotide sequence: TGTGCCAGCACACCAGGGCCCCTCCCAAATTCACCCCTCCACTTT. It specifies CASTPGPLPNSPLHF. V gene TRBV19 combines with J gene TRBJ1-6, with D possibly being TRBD1 (5 bases). Germline V gene sequence: CDR1 LNHDA, CDR2 SQIVND (reference sequence). Trimming stripped 9 bases from V and 7 bases from J, with 19 bases between. The CDR3 is 15 amino acids. The full variable domain, its missing parts supplied by reference TRBV19 and TRBJ1-6, is DGGITQSPKYLFRKEGQNVTLSCEQNLNHDAMYWYRQDPGQGLRLIYYSQIVNDFQKGDIAEGYSVSREKKESFPLTVTSAQKNPTAFYLCASTPGPLPNSPLHFGNGTRLTVT.

This chain links TRBV30 with TRBJ2-1; 10 bases are shared with TRBD2. Germline CDR1 reads GTSNPN; CDR2 reads SVGIG (reference sequence). This CDR3 has 18 amino acids. V lost 1 base, J lost 5 bases, and 14 bases stayed unmatched. CDR3 in amino acids: CAWSGHSGRPLGDNEQFF. The CDR3 bases are TGTGCCTGGAGTGGCCATAGCGGGAGGCCCCTAGGGGACAATGAGCAGTTCTTC.

The chain has TRBV6-4 and TRBJ2-1, with 11 bases aligning to TRBD2. The CDR3 sequence is 15 residues long. Germline V gene data show CDR1 as MRHNA and CDR2 as SNTAGT. With 6 bases clipped from V and 9 bases from J, the junction kept 10 bases outside the gene matches. The CDR3 spells CASSDGTSGDSEQFF. The CDR3 DNA reads as TGTGCCAGCAGCGATGGGACTAGCGGAGACAGTGAGCAGTTCTTC.

The CDR3, as DNA: TGTGCCATCAGTAAACTAGCGGAAAGAGATACGCAGTATTTT. Translation gives CAISKLAERDTQYF. V gene TRBV10-3 combines with J gene TRBJ2-3; 8 bases are shared with TRBD2. CDR3 length equals 14 residues. CDR1 and CDR2 (germline): ENHRY, SYGVKD. With 5 bases clipped from V and 5 bases from J, the junction kept 6 bases outside the gene matches.

The chain employs TRBV15 and TRBJ1-2; D is unclear. In germline, CDR1 is LNHNV, CDR2 YYDKDF (reference sequence). The CDR3 runs to 13 residues. The V and J ends lost 3 bases and 6 bases respectively, with 11 bases between them. This CDR3 is CATSREGGNGYTF. The CDR3 bases are TGTGCCACCAGCAGGGAGGGCGGAAATGGCTACACCTTC.

This chain connects TRBV5-1 to TRBJ1-5, with TRBD1 matching 9 bases. CDR3 length equals 14 residues. V dropped 4 bases and J dropped 6; count of bases not matched to a gene: 5. CDR1 is SGHRS and CDR2 is YFSETQ in the germline V gene. In DNA form, the CDR3 reads TGCGCCAGCAGCCCCGGGACAGGGACTCAGCCCCAGCATTTT. Amino acid sequence: CASSPGTGTQPQHF.

Turning to this clone: Other DNA sequences within the sample encode an identical CDR3. The chain uses TRBV27 and TRBJ1-2; 8 positions match TRBD1. The junction had 4 bases not matched to a gene; V was cut back by 6 bases and J by 4 bases. Per germline, CDR1 MNHEY and CDR2 SMNVEV (reference sequence). There are 13 residues in the CDR3. CDR3 sequence: CASRRQGSYGYTF. In DNA, the CDR3 is TGTGCCAGCAGGAGACAGGGGAGCTATGGCTACACCTTC.

This clone was seen only once. The chain links TRBV5-1 to TRBJ1-3; TRBD1 might be the D (6 bases). The CDR3 contains 14 residues. Germline V gene data show CDR1 as SGHRS and CDR2 as YFSETQ. V lost 4 bases and J 0 bases, leaving 8 bases between the germline ends. The CDR3 reads CASSQDSSGNTIYF. The DNA for the CDR3 is TGCGCCAGCAGCCAGGACAGCTCTGGAAACACCATATATTTT.

V is TRBV13 and J is TRBJ2-1, with 7 bases aligning to TRBD2. There are 15 residues in the CDR3. Looked up from germline, CDR1 is PRHDT and CDR2 is FYEKMQ (reference sequence). The ends lost 1 base at V and 4 bases at J; junction bases unmatched: 4. CDR3 residues: CASSLVRGLYNEQFF. The CDR3 coding sequence is TGTGCCAGCAGCTTAGTGCGGGGACTATACAATGAGCAGTTCTTC.